This T cell receptor (beta chain) was identified in a study of shared clonotypes between healthy human individuals. Overall study context: The study used three CD4 naive, three CD4 memory, two CD8 naive and one CD8 memory plate per donor. Study outcomes and limitations: Clonotypes shared by all four sorted-subset donors had higher generation probabilities than non-shared clonotypes.

CDR3 length: 14 amino acids. Germline V CDR1 and CDR2: GTSNPN, SVGIG (reference sequence). Trimming took 0 bases from V and 4 from J, leaving 11 bases between them. TCRdb's table, derived via immunoSEQ multiplex PCR, lists solely in-frame clones and lacks some. The data hold about 700,000 clones, with less than 85% observed a single time. A word on this clone: Its antigen is not identified.

The V gene is TRBV30, the J gene TRBJ2-3; no firm D call. The sequence was collected from a woman younger than 45 in good health. The sequenced sample was memory CD4+ T cells sorted from blood. The sample's subset: CD45RA-negative fraction. CDR3 in amino acids: CAWSVRLVSDTQYF. The DNA for the CDR3 is TGTGCCTGGAGTGTACGTCTAGTCTCAGATACGCAGTATTTT. Based on the CDR3 plus reference TRBV30 and TRBJ2-3, the full variable domain is SQTIHQWPATLVQPVGSPLSLECTVEGTSNPNLYWYRQAAGRGLQLLFYSVGIGQISSEVPQNLSASRPQDRQFILSSKKLLLSDSGFYLCAWSVRLVSDTQYFGPGTRLTVL.